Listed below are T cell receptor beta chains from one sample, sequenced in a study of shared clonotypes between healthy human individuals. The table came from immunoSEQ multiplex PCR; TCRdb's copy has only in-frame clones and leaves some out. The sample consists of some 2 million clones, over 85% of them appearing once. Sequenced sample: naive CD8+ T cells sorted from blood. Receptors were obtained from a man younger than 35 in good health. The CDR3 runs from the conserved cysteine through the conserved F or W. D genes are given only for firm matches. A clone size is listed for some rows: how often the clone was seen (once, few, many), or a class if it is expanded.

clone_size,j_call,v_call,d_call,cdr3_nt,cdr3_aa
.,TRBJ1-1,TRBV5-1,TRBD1,TGCGCCAGCAGTTTGACAGGGACTGAAGCTTTCTTT,CASSLTGTEAFF
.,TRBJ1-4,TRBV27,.,TGTGCCAGCAGGCCGACGGACCTTAATGAAAAACTGTTTTTT,CASRPTDLNEKLFF
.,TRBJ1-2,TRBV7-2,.,TGTGCCAGCAGCTTAGCGTCGCAGAATCACTATGGCTACACCTTC,CASSLASQNHYGYTF
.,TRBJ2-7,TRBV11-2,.,TGTGCCAGCAGCCCGGGGGCCGGCGAGCAGTACTTC,CASSPGAGEQYF
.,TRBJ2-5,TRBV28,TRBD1,TGTGCCAGCAGTATCGACAGGGAAGAGACCCAGTACTTC,CASSIDREETQYF
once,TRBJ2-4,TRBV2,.,TGTGCCAGCAGTGAAGCGTCCGGGATTCAGTACTTC,CASSEASGIQYF
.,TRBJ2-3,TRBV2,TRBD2,TGTGCCAGCAGTCAGCAGGGACTAGCGGTTTTCACAGATACGCAGTATTTT,CASSQQGLAVFTDTQYF
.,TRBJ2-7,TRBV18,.,TGTGCCAGCTCACCGGAGTATGACAAACCCTACGAGCAGTACTTC,CASSPEYDKPYEQYF
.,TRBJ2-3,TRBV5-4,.,TGTGCCAGCAGCTTTTCGGGGGGCCCTATAGATACGCAGTATTTT,CASSFSGGPIDTQYF
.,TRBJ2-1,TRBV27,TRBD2,TGTGCCAGCAGTTTTGGACTAGCGGTAGGCGATGAGCAGTTCTTC,CASSFGLAVGDEQFF
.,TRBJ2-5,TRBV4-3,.,TGCGCCAGCAGCCAAGCGGAGTTGCTTAGCGGGGAGGGACAGGAGACCCAGTACTTC,CASSQAELLSGEGQETQYF
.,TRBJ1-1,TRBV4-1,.,TGCGCCAGCAGCCCGTTCAGTGGGAACACTGAAGCTTTCTTT,CASSPFSGNTEAFF
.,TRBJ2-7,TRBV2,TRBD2,TGTGCCAGCAGTGAACTAGCGGGGGGCCTCTACGAGCAGTACTTC,CASSELAGGLYEQYF
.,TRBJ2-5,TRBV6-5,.,TGTGCCAGCAGTTATACAGGAGAAGAGACCCAGTACTTC,CASSYTGEETQYF
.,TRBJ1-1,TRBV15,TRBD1,TGTGCCACCAGGACAGGGTCTGTGGTTGAAGCTTTCTTT,CATRTGSVVEAFF
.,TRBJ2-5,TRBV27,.,TGTGCCAGCAGTTTGAGTGGCGAAGAGACCCAGTACTTC,CASSLSGEETQYF
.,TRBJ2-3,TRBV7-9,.,TGTGCCAGCAGCCCAGGGACGGAGGAGGCAGATACGCAGTATTTT,CASSPGTEEADTQYF
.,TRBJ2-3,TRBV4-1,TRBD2,TGCGCCAGCAGCCAAGATGGACTAGCAGTCACAGATACGCAGTATTTT,CASSQDGLAVTDTQYF
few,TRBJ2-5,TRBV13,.,TGTGCCAGCAGCTTAGATGGGACCCAGTACTTC,CASSLDGTQYF
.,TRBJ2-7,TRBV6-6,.,TGTGCCAGCAGTTACGCACCGGACTCCTACGAGCAGTACTTC,CASSYAPDSYEQYF
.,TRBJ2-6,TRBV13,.,TGTGCCAGCAGCTTAGTACAGGCCCGCTCTGGGGCCAACGTCCTGACTTTC,CASSLVQARSGANVLTF
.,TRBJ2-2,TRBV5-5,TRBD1,TGTGCCAGCAGCTTAACCCCCGGGACAGCCTACACCGGGGAGCTGTTTTTT,CASSLTPGTAYTGELFF
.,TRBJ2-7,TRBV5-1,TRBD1,TGCGCCAGCAGCTGGGGTTGGGACAGGGAGATCTACGAGCAGTACTTC,CASSWGWDREIYEQYF
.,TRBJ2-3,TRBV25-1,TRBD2,TGTGCCAGCAGTGAATTTGCGGGGGACACAGATACGCAGTATTTT,CASSEFAGDTDTQYF